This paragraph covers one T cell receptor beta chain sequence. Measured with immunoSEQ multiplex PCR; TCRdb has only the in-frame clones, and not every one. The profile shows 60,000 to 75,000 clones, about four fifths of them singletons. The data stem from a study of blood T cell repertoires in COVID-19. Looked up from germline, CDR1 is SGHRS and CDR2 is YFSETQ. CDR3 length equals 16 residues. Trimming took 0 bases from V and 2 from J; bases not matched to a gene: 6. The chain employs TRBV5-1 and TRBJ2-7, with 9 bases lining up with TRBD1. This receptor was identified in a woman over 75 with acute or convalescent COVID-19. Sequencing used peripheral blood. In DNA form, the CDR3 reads TGCGCCAGCAGCTTGGGCGCCGGGACAGGGACCTACGAGCAGTACTTC. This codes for CASSLGAGTGTYEQYF.